The 7 T cell receptor beta chains below all came from one sample that was sequenced in a study of prognosis after radiotherapy for stage I lung cancer. Multiplex PCR in two rounds served to amplify TCR beta CDR3 from genomic DNA. First-round PCR used primers specific to each TRBV and TRBJ gene. From the multiplex PCR reads, TCRdb called clonotypes with MiXCR, one entry per CDR3 protein. The data hold over 20,000 distinct CDR3 sequences, with about 40% observed a single time. Sequenced here: PBMCs, sampled before or after stereotactic body radiation therapy (not recorded which). The source is a donor over 45 with non-small cell lung cancer.

This clonotype was counted many times. The chain employs TRBV30 and TRBJ2-5; tentatively, D is TRBD2 (5 bases). Germline V gene sequence: CDR1 GTSNPN, CDR2 SVGIG (reference sequence). The germline V and J ends were trimmed by 1 base and 5 bases, with 5 bases remaining between them. This CDR3 has 11 amino acids. CDR3 residues: CAWSGGETQYF. The CDR3 DNA reads as TGTGCCTGGAGTGGAGGGGAGACCCAGTACTTC.

This clonotype appeared many times. The rearrangement joins TRBV24-1 to TRBJ2-3; a weak D match, TRBD2 (5 bases). The CDR3 is 15 residues long. The ends were cut back, 3 bases at V and 5 bases at J, with 14 bases in the middle. The V gene's germline CDR1 is KGHDR and CDR2 SFDVKD. The CDR3 loop reads CATSDTGGPGDTQYF. The CDR3 coding sequence is TGTGCCACCAGTGATACCGGCGGGCCGGGAGATACGCAGTATTTT.

This clonotype came up many times. The V gene is TRBV7-2, the J gene TRBJ2-7; TRBD2 might be the D (6 bases). CDR1 and CDR2 from the germline V gene are SGHTA and FQGNSA. The ends were cut back, 3 bases at V and 8 bases at J, with 14 bases in the middle. The CDR3 extends over 13 amino acids. This CDR3 is CASSFWRERQQYF. The CDR3 DNA reads as TGTGCCAGCAGCTTCTGGAGGGAAAGACAGCAGTACTTC.

The chain joins TRBV12-3 or TRBV12-4 to TRBJ2-7; TRBD1 matches 8 bases. With 5 bases clipped from V and 6 bases from J, the junction kept 3 bases outside the gene matches. This CDR3 has 12 residues. The CDR3 reads CASSRTGGEQYF. Written as DNA, the CDR3 is TGTGCCAGCAGTCGAACAGGGGGCGAGCAGTACTTC.

In the case of this clonotype: Since a far larger clone is one base different, this is likely a read error. J is TRBJ2-5 and V is TRBV19; D remains unclear. The J call is uncertain, as TRBJ2-1 better fits the DNA end. CDR3 length: 15 amino acids. Germline V gene sequence: CDR1 LNHDA, CDR2 SQIVND (reference sequence). In DNA form, the CDR3 reads TGTGCCAGTAGCCCGAACGGCGTGATCATCAATGAGCAGTTCTTC. Encoded protein: CASSPNGVIINEQFF.

In the case of this clonotype: At one of its ends the junction is not consistent with the germline gene, which may arise from a read error. The genes are TRBV6-5 and TRBJ2-7, with unresolved D. The CDR3 extends over 16 amino acids. Germline CDR1 and CDR2: MNHEY and SVGAGI. CDR3 nucleotide sequence: TGTGCCAGCATTTACTCGGCGACCGGATTTGGGCGAGAGCAGTACTTC. Encoded protein: CASIYSATGFGREQYF.

The sample holds a few counts of this clonotype. V is TRBV4-1 and J is TRBJ2-5, with D perhaps assigned TRBD1 or TRBD2 (6 bases each). The germline V gene has CDR1 MGHRA and CDR2 YSYEKL. V lost 6 bases and J 4 bases, leaving 21 bases between the germline ends. The CDR3 covers 16 residues. CDR3 DNA sequence: TGCGCCAGCAGACGGGGGCTGACTAGTCAGGGAGAGACCCAGTACTTC. Amino acid sequence: CASRRGLTSQGETQYF.